The 24 T cell receptor beta chains below were found in one sample sequenced in a study of T cell repertoires in cytomegalovirus infection. TCRdb reanalysed the reads using MiXCR and keeps one entry per CDR3 protein. The table has roughly 77,000 distinct CDR3 sequences, 4% seen once. Sequencing was performed on PBMCs. Source of these receptors: a human donor in good health (CMV status not recorded). Some clones in this sample may be carry-over from other donors' samples.

This clonotype was observed at least ten times. The genes are TRBV7-2 and TRBJ2-2; D tentatively fits TRBD1 or TRBD2 (5 bases each). CDR1 and CDR2 (germline): SGHTA, FQGNSA. With 1 base removed from V and 8 bases from J, the gap between germline ends came to 14 bases. The CDR3 length is 15 residues. The CDR3 nucleotides read TGTGCCAGCAGCTTAGGGGGACCGGGGTTAGGGGAGCTGTTTTTT. This translates into CASSLGGPGLGELFF.

This clonotype was seen more than once but under ten times. This chain uses TRBV20-1 with TRBJ2-1; D not resolved. The CDR3 spans 13 residues. CDR1 DFQATT and CDR2 SNEGSKA come from the germline V gene (reference sequence). The V gene lost 5 bases and the J gene lost 7 bases, with 15 bases spanning the gap. The CDR3 sequence is CSADLTSWNEQFF. The CDR3 nucleotides read TGCAGTGCTGATTTGACGAGCTGGAATGAGCAGTTCTTC.

This clonotype was seen at least ten times. This sequence joins TRBV7-4 and TRBJ1-4; D is unresolved. The CDR3 runs to 14 residues. Germline loops: CDR1 SGHVT, CDR2 SQSDAQ. Trimming removed 5 bases from V and 6 bases from J, with 13 bases in between. CDR3 DNA: TGTGCCAGCAGCCCCACATGGAACGATGAAAAACTGTTTTTT. Translated, it gives CASSPTWNDEKLFF.

The CDR3 nucleotides are TGTGCCAGCAGCATAAATAACGAGCAGTACTTC. Protein product: CASSINNEQYF. The chain is built from TRBV7-2 and TRBJ2-7, with no clear D. Trimming took off 5 bases at V and 5 bases at J, with 7 bases between the two ends. The CDR3 is made up of 11 amino acids. From germline, CDR1 is SGHTA and CDR2 FQGNSA. Combining the CDR3 with reference TRBV7-2 and TRBJ2-7 gives the whole variable domain GAGVSQSPSNKVTEKGKDVELRCDPISGHTALYWYRQSLGQGLEFLIYFQGNSAPDKSGLPSDRFSAERTGGSVSTLTIQRTQQEDSAVYLCASSINNEQYFGPGTRLTVT.

This clonotype was found many times. The chain joins TRBV7-2 to TRBJ2-1, with 11 positions matching TRBD2. After removal of 1 base from V and 8 bases from J, the junction contained 4 bases not matched to a gene. The CDR3 runs to 15 residues. Looked up from germline, CDR1 is SGHTA and CDR2 is FQGNSA. CDR3 in DNA: TGTGCCAGCAGCTTAGTTAGCGGGGGGGCCTATGAGCAGTTCTTC. Its protein product is CASSLVSGGAYEQFF.

This clonotype was detected once. This chain connects TRBV7-2 to TRBJ1-5; no definite D call. The CDR3 is 13 residues long. V was cut by 5 bases and J by 4 bases, with 9 bases left in between. Germline loops: CDR1 SGHTA, CDR2 FQGNSA. CDR3 in DNA: TGTGCCAGCAGCGCCGGACCAAATCAGCCCCAGCATTTT. Its protein is CASSAGPNQPQHF.

This clonotype has at least ten counts. The chain links TRBV7-2 to TRBJ2-2; the D gene is possibly TRBD2 (5 bases). The germline V and J ends were trimmed by 0 bases and 6 bases, with 8 bases remaining between them. Germline loops: CDR1 SGHTA, CDR2 FQGNSA. This CDR3 has 14 residues. DNA of the CDR3: TGTGCCAGCAGCTTAGCGGGAGTGGCCGGGGAGCTGTTTTTT. The encoded protein is CASSLAGVAGELFF.

This clonotype was seen many times. The rearrangement joins TRBV7-2 to TRBJ2-1, with D perhaps given as TRBD1 or TRBD2 (6 bases each). The V gene's germline CDR1 is SGHTA and CDR2 FQGNSA. CDR3 length equals 14 residues. V was pared by 5 bases and J by 4 bases, with 12 bases between. CDR3 sequence reads: CASSAGGRYNEQFF. CDR3 nucleotide sequence: TGTGCCAGCAGCGCTGGGGGGCGATACAATGAGCAGTTCTTC.

This clonotype was seen only a few times. The V call is TRBV5-1, the J call TRBJ2-2; 7 bases fit TRBD1. With V trimmed by 4 bases and J by 1 base, 7 bases remained unmatched. Germline V gene data show CDR1 as SGHRS and CDR2 as YFSETQ. There are 16 residues in the CDR3. CDR3 nucleotide sequence: TGCGCCAGCAGCCGACAGGGATCGAGGAACACCGGGGAGCTGTTTTTT. Its translation: CASSRQGSRNTGELFF.

Many counts were recorded for this clonotype. This CDR3 is CASSLAGGAYEQYF. DNA for the CDR3: TGTGCCAGCAGTTTAGCGGGAGGAGCCTACGAGCAGTACTTC. The chain links TRBV6-6 to TRBJ2-7; TRBD2 aligns across 10 bases. The CDR3 is made up of 14 amino acids. The J segment lost 2 bases and the V segment lost 4 bases, leaving 2 bases of the junction unmatched. Germline values: CDR1 MNHNY, CDR2 SVGAGI (reference sequence).

Ten or more counts support this clonotype. The V call is TRBV7-2, the J call TRBJ1-5; the D gene is possibly TRBD1 (5 bases). V was clipped by 5 bases and J by 6 bases, with 14 bases between them. Looked up from germline, CDR1 is SGHTA and CDR2 is FQGNSA. CDR3 length: 14 residues. The CDR3 nucleotides read TGTGCCAGCAGCCCACAGGTCTTGGTTCAGCCCCAGCATTTT. Its protein is CASSPQVLVQPQHF.

There are many counts of this clonotype. This rearrangement joins TRBV2 to TRBJ2-2, with TRBD2 matching 9 bases. Germline V CDR1 and CDR2: SNHLY, FYNNEI. The CDR3 is 15 amino acids. V was clipped by 3 bases and J by 1 base; unmatched bases: 0. The CDR3 here is CASSETSGNTGELFF. CDR3 nucleotide sequence: TGTGCCAGCAGTGAGACTAGCGGGAACACCGGGGAGCTGTTTTTT.

This clonotype appeared many times. V is TRBV6-2 or TRBV6-3 and J is TRBJ1-5, with D unresolved. CDR1 is MNHEY, CDR2 SVGEGT, per germline. The CDR3 totals 14 residues. Trimming took 6 bases from V and 5 from J, leaving 14 bases between them. As DNA, the CDR3 is TGTGCCAGCAGAGGAACCCTCATACATCAGCCCCAGCATTTT. As protein: CASRGTLIHQPQHF.

This clonotype was detected a few times. The gene calls are TRBV7-2 and TRBJ1-5, with TRBD1 as a possible D gene (5 bases). V was pared by 1 base and J by 2 bases, with 9 bases between. CDR3 length equals 15 residues. Looked up from germline, CDR1 is SGHTA and CDR2 is FQGNSA. The CDR3 loop reads CASSLGLGGNQPQHF. CDR3 bases: TGTGCCAGCAGCTTAGGACTGGGGGGCAATCAGCCCCAGCATTTT.

This clonotype was detected many times. The gene calls are TRBV7-2 and TRBJ2-1, with D perhaps TRBD2 (5 bases). Germline CDR1 reads SGHTA; CDR2 reads FQGNSA. The CDR3 covers 14 residues. The V end was cut by 5 bases, the J end by 6 bases, with 14 bases between. CDR3 DNA: TGTGCCAGCAGCCAACGAGGGAGCTTCAATGAGCAGTTCTTC. Amino acids: CASSQRGSFNEQFF.

This clonotype was observed many times. V is TRBV6-2 or TRBV6-3 and J is TRBJ2-7; D unresolved. From germline, CDR1 is MNHEY and CDR2 SVGEGT. CDR3 length: 14 amino acids. V dropped 0 bases and J dropped 2 bases, with 8 bases sitting between them. In DNA form, the CDR3 reads TGTGCCAGCAGTTACTCTGGCGGTACCTACGAGCAGTACTTC. This codes for CASSYSGGTYEQYF.

The table lists this clonotype with many counts. This chain joins TRBV7-2 and TRBJ1-3, with D tentatively TRBD1 (6 bases). The CDR3 has 14 residues. With 5 bases removed from V and 2 bases from J, the gap between germline ends came to 10 bases. Germline CDR1 reads SGHTA; CDR2 reads FQGNSA. As DNA, the CDR3 is TGTGCCAGCAGCGTAAGGACAGCTGGAAACACCATATATTTT. As protein: CASSVRTAGNTIYF.

As concerns this clonotype: A much larger clone lies a single base off, so this may be a read error. This chain uses TRBV11-2 with TRBJ2-2; the D gene is possibly TRBD2 (6 bases). The CDR3 extends over 15 amino acids. Germline values: CDR1 SGHAT, CDR2 FQNNGV. The V end was cut by 5 bases, the J end by 6 bases, with 16 bases between. As DNA, the CDR3 is TGTGCCAGCAGCGGAGGGGTGCCTCCTCCCGGGGAGCTGTTTTTT. Translating gives CASSGGVPPPGELFF.

This clonotype showed up many times. This chain connects TRBV20-1 to TRBJ1-2; no clear D. CDR1 DFQATT and CDR2 SNEGSKA come from the germline V gene (reference sequence). Trimming pared 1 base from V and 8 bases from J, leaving 14 bases between. This CDR3 comprises 13 residues. The DNA of the CDR3 is TGCAGTGCTAGAGCTAAGTCTACGCGGGGCTACACCTTC. Its protein product is CSARAKSTRGYTF.

There are many counts of this clonotype. The chain joins TRBV4-1 to TRBJ2-2; D perhaps matches TRBD2 (7 bases). Germline V gives CDR1 MGHRA, CDR2 YSYEKL. The CDR3 covers 14 residues. Trimming took off 9 bases at V and 5 bases at J, with 16 bases between the two ends. The CDR3 nucleotides read TGCGCCAGTGGGGGGGCGGCTAAAACCGGGGAGCTGTTTTTT. This translates into CASGGAAKTGELFF.

This clonotype was counted ten times or more. The chain has TRBV7-2 and TRBJ2-1; a possible D gene is TRBD1 (5 bases). With 4 bases removed from V and 2 bases from J, the gap between germline ends came to 12 bases. The CDR3 loop spans 15 amino acids. Per germline, CDR1 SGHTA and CDR2 FQGNSA. The CDR3 protein is CASSSKGPPYNEQFF. CDR3 bases: TGTGCCAGCAGCTCGAAGGGGCCACCCTACAATGAGCAGTTCTTC.

This clonotype showed up many times. The V and J genes are TRBV7-2 and TRBJ1-5, with TRBD1 identical over 7 bases. V shed 0 bases and J 4 bases; nucleotides not matched to a gene: 6. CDR3 size: 16 residues. Germline V CDR1 and CDR2: SGHTA, FQGNSA. This CDR3 is CASSLAGGGMNQPQHF. The CDR3 DNA follows: TGTGCCAGCAGCTTAGCGGGAGGGGGCATGAATCAGCCCCAGCATTTT.

The sample holds many counts of this clonotype. This rearrangement joins TRBV7-6 to TRBJ1-2, with D tentatively TRBD1 (6 bases). Germline lookup yields CDR1 SGHVS and CDR2 FNYEAQ. This CDR3 spans 14 amino acids. Trimming shortened V by 5 bases and J by 0 bases, and 10 bases separated the two germline ends. CDR3 protein: CASSRTDSNYGYTF. For the CDR3, the DNA is TGTGCCAGCAGCCGGACAGATTCTAACTATGGCTACACCTTC.

This clonotype came up many times. The CDR3 bases are TGTGCCAGCAGCCCTTTACGGGAAAACATTCAGTACTTC. This encodes CASSPLRENIQYF. This chain uses TRBV7-9 with TRBJ2-4; no clear D. Germline CDR1 SEHNR, CDR2 FQNEAQ (reference sequence). V was clipped by 5 bases and J by 5 bases, with 10 bases between them. The CDR3 loop spans 13 amino acids.